The next 22 T cell receptor beta chains were all read from a single sample in a study of blood T cell repertoires in COVID-19. Assay: immunoSEQ multiplex PCR; the TCRdb copy retains only in-frame clones and omits some. The table includes some 190,000 clones, about 85% detected once. The sequencing sample was made of PBMCs or T cells enriched from blood (not recorded which). These receptors were collected from a woman aged 40 to 50 in a cohort exposed to, infected with or recovered from COVID-19 (not recorded which).

The rearrangement uses TRBV11-2 and TRBJ2-1; D gene uncertain. V was cut by 5 bases and J by 6 bases, with 14 bases left in between. Germline CDR1 reads SGHAT; CDR2 reads FQNNGV. This CDR3 has 14 amino acids. The DNA of the CDR3 is TGTGCCAGCAGCCTCTCTCCAGGCGTCAATGAGCAGTTCTTC. Amino acid sequence: CASSLSPGVNEQFF. The entire variable domain, with the rest obtained from reference TRBV11-2 and TRBJ2-1, is as follows: EAGVAQSPRYKIIEKRQSVAFWCNPISGHATLYWYQQILGQGPKLLIQFQNNGVVDDSQLPKDRFSAERLKGVDSTLKIQPAKLEDSAVYLCASSLSPGVNEQFFGPGTRLTVL.

The rearrangement links TRBV7-9 to TRBJ2-2; the match to TRBD2 covers 7 bases. Germline assignment: CDR1 SEHNR and CDR2 FQNEAQ (reference sequence). The J segment lost 4 bases and the V segment lost 5 bases, leaving 4 bases of the junction unmatched. This CDR3 is 14 amino acids long. The CDR3 sequence is CASSGGLITGELFF. The DNA for the CDR3 is TGTGCCAGCAGCGGGGGACTAATCACCGGGGAGCTGTTTTTT.

The gene calls are TRBV28 and TRBJ2-7, with 10 bases identical to TRBD1. This CDR3 contains 14 residues. The germline CDR1 and CDR2 sequences are MDHEN and SYDVKM. The junction had 0 bases not matched to a gene; V was cut back by 2 bases and J by 2 bases. In DNA form, the CDR3 reads TGTGCCAGCAGTTTAGGACAGGGGGCCTACGAGCAGTACTTC. It yields the protein CASSLGQGAYEQYF.

V usage is TRBV29-1 and J usage is TRBJ2-2; no reliable D call. V shed 5 bases and J shed 3 bases, with 10 bases lying between them. Per the germline V gene, CDR1 is SQVTM and CDR2 is ANQGSEA. The CDR3 has 13 amino acids. The CDR3 sequence is CSVPQVYTGELFF. The CDR3 DNA follows: TGCAGCGTTCCGCAGGTATACACCGGGGAGCTGTTTTTT.

Here the CDR3 reads CASTLGQGSYEQYF. In nucleotides, the CDR3 is TGTGCCAGCACCCTAGGACAGGGGTCCTACGAGCAGTACTTC. The rearrangement joins TRBV13 to TRBJ2-7; 9 nucleotides agree with TRBD1. Germline CDR1 is PRHDT and CDR2 is FYEKMQ (reference sequence). CDR3 length equals 14 residues. Trimming at V came to 7 bases and at J to 1 base, leaving 5 bases not matched to a gene. The full variable domain, completed using reference TRBV13 and TRBJ2-7, is AAGVIQSPRHLIKEKRETATLKCYPIPRHDTVYWYQQGPGQDPQFLISFYEKMQSDKGSIPDRFSAQQFSDYHSELNMSSLELGDSALYFCASTLGQGSYEQYFGPGTRLTVT.

The chain carries TRBV6-5 and TRBJ2-1, with unresolved D. The CDR3 length is 15 residues. Germline V gives CDR1 MNHEY, CDR2 SVGAGI. Trimming cost V 5 bases and J 7 bases, with 18 bases left between them. CDR3 protein: CASSTTSVRRNEQFF. DNA for the CDR3: TGTGCCAGCAGTACCACTTCCGTTCGGAGAAATGAGCAGTTCTTC.

Here the CDR3 reads CASSLVGGAYEQYF. CDR3 coding DNA: TGTGCCAGCAGCTTAGTAGGGGGCGCGTACGAGCAGTACTTC. The chain carries TRBV7-9 and TRBJ2-7, with TRBD1 matching 7 bases. Germline values: CDR1 SEHNR, CDR2 FQNEAQ (reference sequence). This CDR3 region has 14 residues. V was clipped by 1 base and J by 4 bases; unmatched bases: 4.

The V call is TRBV19, the J call TRBJ1-1, with D possibly being TRBD1 (5 bases). V dropped 1 base and J dropped 5 bases, with 11 bases sitting between them. The CDR3 has 14 amino acids. Looked up from germline, CDR1 is LNHDA and CDR2 is SQIVND (reference sequence). The CDR3 is CASSIVSGDTEAFF. The CDR3 DNA sequence: TGTGCCAGTAGTATAGTTTCGGGGGATACTGAAGCTTTCTTT. Looking up the rest from reference TRBV19 and TRBJ1-1 gives the full variable domain: DGGITQSPKYLFRKEGQNVTLSCEQNLNHDAMYWYRQDPGQGLRLIYYSQIVNDFQKGDIAEGYSVSREKKESFPLTVTSAQKNPTAFYLCASSIVSGDTEAFFGQGTRLTVV.

This clone appeared many times. The chain couples TRBV7-8 to TRBJ2-7; 9 nucleotides line up with TRBD2. Germline loops: CDR1 SGHVS, CDR2 FQNEAQ. The CDR3 is made up of 15 amino acids. After removal of 5 bases from V and 2 bases from J, the junction contained 7 bases not matched to a gene. CDR3 nucleotides: TGTGCCAGCAGCACAGGACTAGCGCCGACCTACGAGCAGTACTTC. It codes for CASSTGLAPTYEQYF.

The chain couples TRBV6-1 to TRBJ2-5, with TRBD1 as a possible D gene (5 bases). CDR1 and CDR2 (germline): MNHNS, SASEGT. The CDR3 is made up of 14 amino acids. V lost 1 base and J 4 bases, leaving 10 bases between the germline ends. The CDR3 DNA follows: TGTGCCAGCAGTGAAGATACAGGTCGAGAGACCCAGTACTTC. Its translation: CASSEDTGRETQYF.

This clone showed up just once. The chain combines TRBV19 with TRBJ1-1, with unresolved D. Germline lookup yields CDR1 LNHDA and CDR2 SQIVND (reference sequence). This CDR3 is built from 13 residues. The V end was cut by 5 bases, the J end by 0 bases, with 7 bases between. Here the CDR3 reads CASSPTVNTEAFF. The CDR3, as DNA: TGTGCCAGTAGTCCAACGGTGAACACTGAAGCTTTCTTT.

This chain joins TRBV7-7 and TRBJ2-2; 11 nucleotides align to TRBD2. CDR3 length equals 17 residues. V dropped 4 bases and J dropped 6; count of bases not matched to a gene: 10. Germline assignment: CDR1 SSHAT and CDR2 FNYEAQ (reference sequence). The CDR3 spells CASSWAPSGRMAGELFF. The CDR3 nucleotides are TGTGCCAGCAGCTGGGCCCCTAGCGGGAGGATGGCCGGGGAGCTGTTTTTT.

V is TRBV6-5 and J is TRBJ1-1; D gene uncertain. Trimming pared 0 bases from V and 7 bases from J, leaving 9 bases between. Germline assignment: CDR1 MNHEY and CDR2 SVGAGI. This CDR3 is 13 amino acids long. CDR3 region: CASSYSTVNEAFF. In DNA form, the CDR3 reads TGTGCCAGCAGTTACTCCACGGTGAATGAAGCTTTCTTT.

This chain links TRBV5-1 with TRBJ2-3; D unresolved. The V gene's germline CDR1 is SGHRS and CDR2 YFSETQ. CDR3 length equals 16 residues. V gave up 0 bases and J gave up 0 bases, with 11 bases separating them. For the CDR3, the DNA is TGCGCCAGCAGCTTGGAGGTCACTACTAGCACAGATACGCAGTATTTT. Translating it yields CASSLEVTTSTDTQYF.

This sequence joins TRBV19 and TRBJ1-1; TRBD1 might be the D (6 bases). Germline assignment: CDR1 LNHDA and CDR2 SQIVND (reference sequence). The CDR3 is made up of 16 amino acids. Between the trimmed V and J ends, which lost 4 bases and 0 bases, there was a span of 15 bases. The DNA of the CDR3 is TGTGCCAGTAGTACCCACAGGGCACATGTGAACACTGAAGCTTTCTTT. It encodes CASSTHRAHVNTEAFF. Using reference TRBV19 and TRBJ1-1 for the parts outside the CDR3, the full variable domain is DGGITQSPKYLFRKEGQNVTLSCEQNLNHDAMYWYRQDPGQGLRLIYYSQIVNDFQKGDIAEGYSVSREKKESFPLTVTSAQKNPTAFYLCASSTHRAHVNTEAFFGQGTRLTVV.

The V and J genes are TRBV6-5 and TRBJ1-2; 9 bases fit TRBD1. Trimming cost V 6 bases and J 6 bases; bases outside gene matches: 5. CDR3 length: 13 amino acids. CDR1 is MNHEY and CDR2 is SVGAGI in the germline V gene. CDR3 in amino acids: CASRSGTGNGYTF. In DNA form, the CDR3 reads TGTGCCAGCAGATCCGGGACAGGGAATGGCTACACCTTC.

V gene TRBV27 combines with J gene TRBJ2-7; tentatively, D is TRBD1 (5 bases). Germline CDR1 is MNHEY and CDR2 is SMNVEV (reference sequence). Trimming took 7 bases from V and 5 from J, leaving 15 bases between them. This CDR3 contains 13 residues. The DNA for the CDR3 is TGTGCCAGCAATCCCACAGGTGACAACGAGCAGTACTTC. Amino acids: CASNPTGDNEQYF.

The chain uses TRBV28 and TRBJ1-1, with D perhaps matching TRBD1 (6 bases). Germline V gene lookup returns CDR1 MDHEN and CDR2 SYDVKM. V dropped 4 bases and J dropped 1 base, with 7 bases sitting between them. The CDR3 runs 13 residues. CDR3 residues: CASSSRGNTEAFF. CDR3 DNA: TGTGCCAGCAGTTCCAGGGGGAACACTGAAGCTTTCTTT.

The J gene is TRBJ2-1, the V gene TRBV13; D is unresolved. CDR1 and CDR2 from the germline V gene are PRHDT and FYEKMQ (reference sequence). V was shortened by 5 bases and J by 7 bases, with 15 bases between the two germline ends. The CDR3 loop spans 14 amino acids. In DNA, the CDR3 is TGTGCCAGCAGCGGTGGAAGAAGACTTAATGAGCAGTTCTTC. Residues: CASSGGRRLNEQFF.

This chain connects TRBV27 to TRBJ2-7; 7 bases align to TRBD2. Trimming took 7 bases from V and 3 from J; bases not matched to a gene: 6. The CDR3 has 13 residues. The germline V gene encodes CDR1 MNHEY and CDR2 SMNVEV (reference sequence). Written as DNA, the CDR3 is TGTGCCAGCAAGCCTAGCGGCCTCTACGAGCAGTACTTC. Its translation: CASKPSGLYEQYF.

This sequence joins TRBV9 and TRBJ1-3, with D possibly TRBD1 on 6 matching bases. This CDR3 is 15 amino acids long. Per germline, CDR1 SGDLS and CDR2 YYNGEE. Trimming removed 4 bases at V and 4 bases at J, with 15 bases between. CDR3 coding DNA: TGTGCCAGCAGCCCCCGACCAGGGGTCGGAAACACCATATATTTT. Translation gives CASSPRPGVGNTIYF.

The chain recombines TRBV27 with TRBJ2-6, with 7 bases matching TRBD1. Looked up from germline, CDR1 is MNHEY and CDR2 is SMNVEV (reference sequence). The CDR3 loop spans 18 amino acids. The J segment lost 1 base and the V segment lost 5 bases, leaving 11 bases of the junction unmatched. CDR3 sequence reads: CASSITPGQMSGANVLTF. CDR3 coding DNA: TGTGCCAGCAGTATCACACCGGGACAGATGTCTGGGGCCAACGTCCTGACTTTC.